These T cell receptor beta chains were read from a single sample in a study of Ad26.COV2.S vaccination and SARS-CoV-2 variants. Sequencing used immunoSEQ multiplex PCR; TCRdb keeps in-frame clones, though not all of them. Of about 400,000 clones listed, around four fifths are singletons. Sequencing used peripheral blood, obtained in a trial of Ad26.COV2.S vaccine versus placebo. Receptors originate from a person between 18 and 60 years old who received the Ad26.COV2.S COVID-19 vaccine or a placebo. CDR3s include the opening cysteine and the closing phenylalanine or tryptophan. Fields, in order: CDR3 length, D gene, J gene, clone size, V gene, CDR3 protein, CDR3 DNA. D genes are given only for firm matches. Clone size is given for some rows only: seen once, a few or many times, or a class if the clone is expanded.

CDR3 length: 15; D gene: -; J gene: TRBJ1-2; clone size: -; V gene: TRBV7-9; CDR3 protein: CASSLVRPSDYGYTF; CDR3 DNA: TGTGCCAGCAGCTTAGTACGACCCTCGGACTATGGCTACACCTTC
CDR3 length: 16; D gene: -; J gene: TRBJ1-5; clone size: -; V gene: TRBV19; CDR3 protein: CASSASRGGRGQPQHF; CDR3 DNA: TGTGCCAGTAGCGCAAGCAGGGGAGGGCGGGGGCAGCCCCAGCATTTT
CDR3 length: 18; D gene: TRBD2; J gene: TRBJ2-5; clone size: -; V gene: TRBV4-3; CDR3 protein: CASSQDPETSGRQETQYF; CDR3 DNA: TGCGCCAGCAGCCAAGACCCCGAGACTAGCGGGAGACAAGAGACCCAGTACTTC
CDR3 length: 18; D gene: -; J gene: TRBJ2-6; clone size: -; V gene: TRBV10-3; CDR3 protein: CAIPPQAMRGLGANVLTF; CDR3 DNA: TGTGCCATCCCGCCCCAGGCAATGCGGGGCCTTGGGGCCAACGTCCTGACTTTC
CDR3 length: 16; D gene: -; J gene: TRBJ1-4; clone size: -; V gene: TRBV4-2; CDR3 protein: CASSQDIGYPPEKLFF; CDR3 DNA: TGTGCCAGCAGCCAAGATATCGGATATCCTCCTGAAAAACTGTTTTTT
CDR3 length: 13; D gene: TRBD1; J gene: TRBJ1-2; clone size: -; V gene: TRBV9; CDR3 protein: CASKGQRSYGYTF; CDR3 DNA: TGTGCCAGTAAGGGACAGCGAAGCTATGGCTACACCTTC
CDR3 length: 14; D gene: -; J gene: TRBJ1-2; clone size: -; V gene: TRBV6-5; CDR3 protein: CASSDSPGVYGYTF; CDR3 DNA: TGTGCCAGCAGTGACTCGCCAGGTGTATATGGCTACACCTTC
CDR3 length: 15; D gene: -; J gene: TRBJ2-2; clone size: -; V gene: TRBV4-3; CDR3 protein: CASSQDRVDTGELFF; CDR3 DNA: TGCGCCAGCAGCCAAGATCGAGTTGACACCGGGGAGCTGTTTTTT
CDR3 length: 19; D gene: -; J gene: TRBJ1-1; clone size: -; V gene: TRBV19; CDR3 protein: CASSWTRGALQHLSTEAFF; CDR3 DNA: TGTGCCAGTAGCTGGACCCGGGGGGCCCTCCAGCACTTGTCCACTGAAGCTTTCTTT
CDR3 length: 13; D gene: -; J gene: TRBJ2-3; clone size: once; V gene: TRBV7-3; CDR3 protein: CASSPGSGDTQYF; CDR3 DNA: TGTGCCAGCAGCCCGGGATCGGGAGATACGCAGTATTTT
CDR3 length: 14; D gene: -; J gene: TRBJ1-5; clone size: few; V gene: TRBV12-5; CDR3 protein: CASGLDRLDQPQHF; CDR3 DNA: TGTGCTAGTGGTTTAGACCGCCTGGATCAGCCCCAGCATTTT
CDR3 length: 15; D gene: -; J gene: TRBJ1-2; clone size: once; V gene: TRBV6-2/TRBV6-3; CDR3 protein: CASSYSIRGWDGYTF; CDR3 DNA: TGTGCCAGCAGTTACTCGATACGAGGTTGGGATGGCTACACCTTC
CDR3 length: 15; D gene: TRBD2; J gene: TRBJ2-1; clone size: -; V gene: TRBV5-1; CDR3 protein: CARTELAGGNNEQFF; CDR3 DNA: TGCGCCAGAACAGAGTTAGCGGGAGGGAACAATGAGCAGTTCTTC
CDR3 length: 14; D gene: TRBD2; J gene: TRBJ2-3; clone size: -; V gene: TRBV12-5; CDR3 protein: CASGSSGGDRTQYF; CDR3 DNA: TGTGCTAGTGGTTCTAGCGGGGGGGACCGTACGCAGTATTTT
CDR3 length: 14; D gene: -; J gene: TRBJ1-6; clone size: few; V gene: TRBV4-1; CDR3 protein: CASSHGTVDSPLHF; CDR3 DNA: TGCGCCAGCAGCCACGGGACGGTCGATTCACCCCTCCACTTT
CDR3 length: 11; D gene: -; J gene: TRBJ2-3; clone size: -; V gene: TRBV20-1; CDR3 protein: CSALSPRGQYF; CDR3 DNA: TGCAGTGCTCTTTCCCCCCGGGGACAGTATTTT
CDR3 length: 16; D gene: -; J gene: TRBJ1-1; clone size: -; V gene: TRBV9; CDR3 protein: CASSPSGSGMNTEAFF; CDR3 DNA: TGTGCCAGCAGCCCCTCGGGGTCGGGGATGAACACTGAAGCTTTCTTT
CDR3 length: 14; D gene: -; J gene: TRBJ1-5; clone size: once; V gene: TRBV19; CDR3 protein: CASNGLGGNQPQHF; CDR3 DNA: TGTGCCAGTAATGGTCTGGGGGGCAATCAGCCCCAGCATTTT
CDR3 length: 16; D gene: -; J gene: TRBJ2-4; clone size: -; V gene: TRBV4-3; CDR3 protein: CASSQDLGRLGNIQYF; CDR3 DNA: TGCGCCAGCAGCCAAGATCTTGGCAGATTGGGGAACATTCAGTACTTC
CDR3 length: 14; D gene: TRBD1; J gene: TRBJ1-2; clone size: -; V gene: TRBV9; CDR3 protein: CASSVTGQNYGYTF; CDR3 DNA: TGTGCCAGCAGCGTAACGGGACAGAACTATGGCTACACCTTC
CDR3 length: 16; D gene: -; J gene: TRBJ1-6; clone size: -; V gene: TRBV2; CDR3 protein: CASSERVPANNSPLHF; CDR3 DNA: TGTGCCAGCAGTGAAAGGGTACCCGCCAATAATTCACCCCTCCACTTT
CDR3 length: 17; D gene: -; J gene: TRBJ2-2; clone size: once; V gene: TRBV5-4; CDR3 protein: CASSLVSLADFTGELFF; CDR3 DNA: TGTGCCAGCAGCTTGGTTAGTCTAGCAGATTTCACCGGGGAGCTGTTTTTT
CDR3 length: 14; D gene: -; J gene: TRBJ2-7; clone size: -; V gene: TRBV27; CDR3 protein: CASSLFGGNYEQYF; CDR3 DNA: TGTGCCAGCAGTTTATTCGGTGGGAACTACGAGCAGTACTTC
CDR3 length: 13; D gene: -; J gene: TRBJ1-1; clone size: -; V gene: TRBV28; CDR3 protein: CASSFFVNTEAFF; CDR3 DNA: TGTGCCAGCAGTTTCTTTGTGAACACTGAAGCTTTCTTT
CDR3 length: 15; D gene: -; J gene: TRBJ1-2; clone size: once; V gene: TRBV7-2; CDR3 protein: CASSPTPGTHYGYTF; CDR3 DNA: TGTGCCAGCAGCCCCACCCCCGGGACGCACTATGGCTACACCTTC
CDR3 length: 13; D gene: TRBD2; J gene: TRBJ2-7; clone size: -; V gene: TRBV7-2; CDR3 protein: CASSFSGGYEQYF; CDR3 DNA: TGTGCCAGCAGTTTTAGCGGGGGCTACGAGCAGTACTTC
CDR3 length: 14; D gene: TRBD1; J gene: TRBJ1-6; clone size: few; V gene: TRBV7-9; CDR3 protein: CASSSDRNNSPLHF; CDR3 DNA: TGTGCCAGCAGCTCGGACAGGAATAATTCACCCCTCCACTTT
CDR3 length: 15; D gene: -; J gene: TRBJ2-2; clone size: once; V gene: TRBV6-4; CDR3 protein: CASSEVAFNTGELFF; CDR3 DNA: TGTGCCAGCAGTGAAGTGGCCTTCAACACCGGGGAGCTGTTTTTT
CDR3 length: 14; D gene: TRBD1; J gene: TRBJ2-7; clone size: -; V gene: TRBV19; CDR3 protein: CASSPGQANYEQYF; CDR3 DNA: TGTGCCAGTAGCCCGGGACAGGCTAACTACGAGCAGTACTTC